The clone carrying this T cell receptor (beta chain) was seen only once. This record comes from a study of T cell clones after liver transplantation. Study overall: A pre-transplant mixed lymphocyte reaction with TCRbeta sequencing defined graft-donor-reactive clones followed in post-transplant blood. Without induction therapy, subjects received standard immunosuppression until 12-24 months post-transplant.

This CDR3 region has 14 residues. The ends lost 3 bases at V and 1 base at J; junction bases unmatched: 2. Germline CDR1 and CDR2: KGHSH and LQKENI. TCRdb's table, derived via immunoSEQ multiplex PCR, lists solely in-frame clones and lacks some. The sample has 50,000 or so clones, approximately 87% seen once. This chain uses TRBV18 with TRBJ1-1, with 7 nucleotides matching TRBD1. The input for sequencing was CD8+ T cells from blood, taken 12 months after liver transplant. The TCR sequence derives from a human patient who received a liver transplant. Certain T cells may be donor cells from the graft. This CDR3 is CASSPGTENTEAFF. CDR3 in DNA: TGTGCCAGCTCACCCGGGACAGAGAACACTGAAGCTTTCTTT.